The 15 T cell receptor beta chains listed next were all sequenced from one sample in a study of cytomegalovirus exposure and HLA in healthy donors. The primer mix had 60 Vbeta and 13 Jbeta primers. TCRdb's table, derived via immunoSEQ multiplex PCR, lists solely in-frame clones and lacks some. Counted here are over 85,000 clones, about 80% occurring once; the ten biggest clones make up 0.57%. The sequenced sample consisted of PBMCs. The receptor source for this set is a man younger than 45 in good health and CMV-seronegative.

The rearrangement joins TRBV7-3 to TRBJ1-1, with unresolved D. V was shortened by 2 bases and J by 7 bases, with 11 bases between the two germline ends. This CDR3 comprises 13 residues. From germline, CDR1 is SGHTA and CDR2 FQGTGA. CDR3 sequence (DNA): TGTGCCAGCAGCTTAGGCGGGTTAGATGAAGCTTTCTTT. Translation gives CASSLGGLDEAFF.

V usage is TRBV5-4 and J usage is TRBJ2-1; TRBD2 matches 8 bases. The V and J ends lost 4 bases and 0 bases, in that order; junction bases with no gene match: 3. The germline V gene has CDR1 SGHNT and CDR2 YYREEE (reference sequence). The CDR3 covers 15 residues. CDR3 protein: CASSLSGASYNEQFF. As DNA, the CDR3 is TGTGCCAGCAGCCTTAGCGGGGCCTCCTACAATGAGCAGTTCTTC.

This chain joins TRBV14 and TRBJ2-7, with D possibly matching TRBD1 (5 bases). From germline, CDR1 is SGHDN and CDR2 FVKESK. The germline V and J ends were trimmed by 2 bases and 5 bases, with 13 bases remaining between them. The CDR3 length is 14 residues. This CDR3 reads CASSQLQGSDEQYF. DNA of the CDR3: TGTGCCAGCAGCCAACTTCAGGGTTCGGACGAGCAGTACTTC.

As DNA, the CDR3 is TGTGCCACCTCCGGGACTAGCGGTTACAATGAGCAGTTCTTC. Protein product: CATSGTSGYNEQFF. The V call is TRBV10-3, the J call TRBJ2-1; 11 nucleotides match TRBD2. This CDR3 is built from 14 residues. With 10 bases clipped from V and 4 bases from J, the junction kept 6 bases outside the gene matches. Per germline, CDR1 ENHRY and CDR2 SYGVKD.

The chain uses TRBV27 and TRBJ2-1; the D gene is possibly TRBD2 (6 bases). This CDR3 has 14 amino acids. CDR1 and CDR2 from the germline V gene are MNHEY and SMNVEV (reference sequence). V was shortened by 10 bases and J by 3 bases, with 16 bases between the two germline ends. The CDR3 region is CANRNKDYYNEQFF. CDR3 bases: TGTGCCAACAGGAACAAGGACTACTACAATGAGCAGTTCTTC.

This clone appeared a single time. The chain is built from TRBV25-1 and TRBJ1-4, with TRBD1 matching 7 bases. The CDR3 loop spans 13 amino acids. Germline assignment: CDR1 MGHDK and CDR2 SYGVNS. Trimming at V came to 3 bases and at J to 8 bases, leaving 3 bases not matched to a gene. CDR3 sequence (DNA): TGTGCCAGCAGTGACAGGGGGAAAGAAAAACTGTTTTTT. This sequence encodes CASSDRGKEKLFF.

The chain recombines TRBV13 with TRBJ1-4; possibly TRBD1 for D (5 bases). The CDR3 contains 17 residues. Germline CDR1 and CDR2: PRHDT and FYEKMQ (reference sequence). V lost 0 bases, J lost 1 base, and 12 bases lay in between. CDR3 protein: CASSLGAGLKTNEKLFF. The CDR3 coding sequence is TGTGCCAGCAGCTTAGGTGCAGGGTTAAAAACTAATGAAAAACTGTTTTTT.

The genes are TRBV11-3 and TRBJ2-5, with TRBD2 as a possible D gene (6 bases). The V end was cut by 4 bases, the J end by 2 bases, with 17 bases between. The CDR3 has 16 residues. Germline CDR1 and CDR2: SGHNT and YENEEA. CDR3 sequence: CASSSTPRAGQETQYF. The CDR3 coding sequence is TGTGCCAGCAGCTCCACACCGAGGGCGGGGCAAGAGACCCAGTACTTC.

The chain uses TRBV5-8 and TRBJ1-1, with D tentatively TRBD1 (6 bases). V gave up 4 bases and J gave up 1 base, with 8 bases separating them. There are 13 residues in the CDR3. CDR1 and CDR2 from the germline V gene are SGHTS and YDEGEE. CDR3 sequence: CASSRRGNTEAFF. DNA for the CDR3: TGTGCCAGCAGCCGCAGGGGGAACACTGAAGCTTTCTTT.

The V and J genes are TRBV9 and TRBJ2-1, with D possibly matching TRBD1 (6 bases). V was trimmed by 4 bases and J by 6 bases, leaving 17 bases between them. CDR1 and CDR2 (germline): SGDLS, YYNGEE. The CDR3 spans 15 residues. The CDR3 is CASSISPDRTNEQFF. In DNA form, the CDR3 reads TGTGCCAGCAGCATCTCACCCGACAGGACCAATGAGCAGTTCTTC.

On this clone itself: Other DNA sequences within the sample encode an identical CDR3. The chain recombines TRBV9 with TRBJ2-1, with 10 bases matching TRBD2. This CDR3 is built from 16 residues. Germline CDR1 reads SGDLS; CDR2 reads YYNGEE. V gave up 0 bases and J gave up 7 bases; unmatched junction bases: 7. Here the CDR3 DNA reads TGTGCCAGCAGCGTAGGAAGCGGGAGGGCCGGGAATGAGCAGTTCTTC. This codes for CASSVGSGRAGNEQFF.

This clone was counted once. A read error may account for a junction end that differs from germline. This chain joins TRBV7-9 and TRBJ1-1, with 7 positions matching TRBD1. Germline CDR1 SEHNR, CDR2 FQNEAQ (reference sequence). The CDR3 length is 14 residues. The CDR3 protein is CSSSWGTVKNEAFF. CDR3 coding DNA: TGTTCCAGCAGCTGGGGGACAGTGAAGAATGAAGCTTTCTTT.

The gene calls are TRBV15 and TRBJ2-5; possibly TRBD1 for D (5 bases). The V gene's germline CDR1 is LNHNV and CDR2 YYDKDF (reference sequence). The CDR3 contains 14 residues. With 1 base removed from V and 2 bases from J, the gap between germline ends came to 8 bases. CDR3 residues: CATSRAGIQETQYF. CDR3 coding DNA: TGTGCCACCAGCAGAGCAGGGATTCAAGAGACCCAGTACTTC.

V is TRBV7-2 and J is TRBJ1-3; D is unclear. The CDR3 length is 15 residues. The V gene lost 5 bases and the J gene lost 0 bases, with 11 bases spanning the gap. The V gene's germline CDR1 is SGHTA and CDR2 FQGNSA. As DNA, the CDR3 is TGTGCCAGCAGCCCAAGAGGAGGCTCTGGAAACACCATATATTTT. This gives the protein CASSPRGGSGNTIYF.

The rearrangement links TRBV21-1 to TRBJ2-4; TRBD1, as called in the table, went unchecked against the DNA. TRBV21-1 is designated a pseudogene. The CDR3 spans 20 residues. CDR3 sequence: CASSKGEQANVRFAKNIQYF. CDR3 coding DNA: TGTGCCAGCAGCAAAGGGGAACAGGCAAATGTCCGTTTTGCCAAAAACATTCAGTACTTC.